The rows below give T cell receptor beta chains drawn from one sample of a study of T cell responses to AZD1222 COVID-19 vaccine. Some clones are missing from TCRdb's copy, which holds only in-frame ones; the method was immunoSEQ multiplex PCR. The sample lists about 120,000 clones, 84% seen once, with roughly a quarter in the top ten. The material sequenced was peripheral blood, taken 28 days after the second AZD1222 dose. Every receptor here comes from an adult who received the AZD1222 COVID-19 vaccine. CDR3s include the opening cysteine and the closing phenylalanine or tryptophan. D genes are given only for firm matches. Clone size is not always given. Where it is, it says once, few, many or a class for expanded clones.

V	J	size	D	DNA	CDR3
TRBV4-1	TRBJ1-1	-	-	TGCGCCAGCAGCCAAGATTGGAAGAACACTGAAGCTTTCTTT	CASSQDWKNTEAFF
TRBV7-2	TRBJ1-2	-	-	TGTGCCAGCAGCTCACTAGGGGCCTATAGCGGCTATGGCTACACCTTC	CASSSLGAYSGYGYTF
TRBV30	TRBJ2-3	-	TRBD2	TGTGCCTGGAGTGTTCACAGCGGGGGGTCCACAGATACGCAGTATTTT	CAWSVHSGGSTDTQYF
TRBV6-5	TRBJ2-2	-	-	TGTGCCAGCAGTTACTCGATGGGGCCGAACACCGGGGAGCTGTTTTTT	CASSYSMGPNTGELFF
TRBV7-6	TRBJ2-1	once	TRBD2	TGTGCCAGCAGGGGACTAGCGGGGGGGCCGGACAGGTACAATGAGCAGTTCTTC	CASRGLAGGPDRYNEQFF
TRBV3-1/TRBV3-2	TRBJ1-2	-	-	TGTGCCAGCAGCCAACACCGCATTACAGTGAACTATGGCTACACCTTC	CASSQHRITVNYGYTF
TRBV19	TRBJ2-7	few	-	TGTGCCAGTAGTATGGAGTCCTCCTACGAGCAGTACTTC	CASSMESSYEQYF
TRBV5-5	TRBJ1-2	-	-	TGTGCCAGCAGCGCGGGGGGGACCGAAGACTTCTATGGCTACACCTTC	CASSAGGTEDFYGYTF
TRBV4-2	TRBJ1-4	-	TRBD1	TGTGCCAGCAGCCTTCGGGACAGGGGGCATCGGGAGGGTGAAAAACTGTTTTTT	CASSLRDRGHREGEKLFF
TRBV19	TRBJ1-1	-	TRBD1	TGTGCCAGTAGCGACAGGGGGTATCGAAACACTGAAGCTTTCTTT	CASSDRGYRNTEAFF
TRBV4-2	TRBJ1-2	-	TRBD1	TGTGCCAGCAGCCTTGACCGGGACAGGGCTAACTATGGCTACACCTTC	CASSLDRDRANYGYTF
TRBV9	TRBJ2-1	-	TRBD1	TGTGCCAGCAGCGTAGCAGGGGACAGGGGGCGAGATGAGCAGTTCTTC	CASSVAGDRGRDEQFF
TRBV28	TRBJ1-2	-	-	TGTGCCAGCAGCGGAATGACTGGCTATGGCTACACCTTC	CASSGMTGYGYTF
TRBV10-3	TRBJ1-2	once	TRBD1	TGTGCCATACTACAGGGGCCTAACTATGGCTACACCTTC	CAILQGPNYGYTF
TRBV5-1	TRBJ2-7	-	-	TGCGCCAGCAGCTTTACAGACCTCTACGAGCAGTACTTC	CASSFTDLYEQYF
TRBV10-3	TRBJ2-3	once	TRBD1	TGTGCCATCAGTAAAGGGGGCTCTGGGACGACAGATACGCAGTATTTT	CAISKGGSGTTDTQYF
TRBV4-1	TRBJ2-1	few	-	TGCGCCAGCAGCCAAGTGTTGGCGGGGGCTTACAATGAGCAGTTCTTC	CASSQVLAGAYNEQFF
TRBV6-5	TRBJ2-4	-	TRBD2	TGTGCCAGCATGACGGGGGGGTCCAAAAACATTCAGTACTTC	CASMTGGSKNIQYF
TRBV27	TRBJ1-2	-	TRBD1	TGTGCCAGCAGTTTAGGGACAGGGATTAGTGGCTACACCTTC	CASSLGTGISGYTF
TRBV18	TRBJ1-1	once	-	TGTGCCAGCTCAGGCGGGACGAACACTGAAGCTTTCTTT	CASSGGTNTEAFF
TRBV6-4	TRBJ2-6	-	TRBD1	TGTGCCAGCAGTGCCTGGGGACAGGGGGGTTCCGGGGCCAACGTCCTGACTTTC	CASSAWGQGGSGANVLTF
TRBV5-5	TRBJ1-3	-	-	TGTGCCAGCAGCTTGGCTTCTGGAAACACCATATATTTT	CASSLASGNTIYF
TRBV6-6	TRBJ1-2	once	-	TGTGCCAGCATGGGTAGGCGAGGGGATGGCTACACCTTC	CASMGRRGDGYTF
TRBV5-5	TRBJ2-4	-	-	TGTGCCAGCAGCTTTCAGGCAGAAAAAAACATTCAGTACTTC	CASSFQAEKNIQYF
TRBV12-3/TRBV12-4	TRBJ1-5	-	-	TGTGCCAGCAGACTAGGTGGGTTGGGTTTCCAGCATTTT	CASRLGGLGFQHF
TRBV12-5	TRBJ2-7	-	-	TGTGCTAGTGGTTCGGACAGCTCCTACGAGCAGTACTTC	CASGSDSSYEQYF
TRBV9	TRBJ2-1	few	-	TGTGCCAGCAGCGTAGTGGGGGGCTCCTACAATGAGCAGTTCTTC	CASSVVGGSYNEQFF
TRBV7-6	TRBJ1-1	-	-	TGTGCCAGCAGCACGACAGGAAAGCGAGGCACTGAAGCTTTCTTT	CASSTTGKRGTEAFF
TRBV19	TRBJ1-4	-	-	TGTGCCAGTAGTACCCCTCGGGGGAATAATGAAAAACTGTTTTTT	CASSTPRGNNEKLFF
TRBV7-3	TRBJ2-1	once	-	TGTGCCAGCAGCCCGACTAGTTTCGGTGAGCAGTTCTTC	CASSPTSFGEQFF
TRBV3-1/TRBV3-2	TRBJ2-1	-	TRBD2	TGTGCCAGCAGCCGTACACTAGCGGGGGGACCGATGGGGCAGTTCTTC	CASSRTLAGGPMGQFF
TRBV3-1/TRBV3-2	TRBJ1-1	-	-	TGTGCCAGCAGCCGTAGGTTGAGCGAGGCTTTCTTT	CASSRRLSEAFF
TRBV3-1/TRBV3-2	TRBJ1-3	-	-	TGTGCCAGCAGCCAAGAAATTCGTTCCGGAAACACCATATATTTT	CASSQEIRSGNTIYF
TRBV29-1	TRBJ1-1	-	TRBD1	TGCAGCGTTGAAGCCTTGGACAGGGGTTACACTGAAGCTTTCTTT	CSVEALDRGYTEAFF